Below are 21 T cell receptor beta chains sequenced from a single sample in a study of Ad26.COV2.S vaccination and SARS-CoV-2 variants. The treatment denotes: 19 received Ad26.COV2.S at low or high dose, single or two shots; roughly 5 received placebo; per-sample allocation not given. Sampling happened 63 days after the first vaccine or placebo injection. Clones were read by immunoSEQ multiplex PCR, and TCRdb kept only the in-frame ones, dropping some. The top ten hold around 10% of the sample, which has 240,000 or so clones, 70% to 90% seen once. The sample in question was peripheral blood, obtained in a trial of Ad26.COV2.S vaccine versus placebo. The receptors derive from a person between 18 and 65 years old who received the Ad26.COV2.S COVID-19 vaccine or a placebo.

This chain links TRBV7-8 with TRBJ1-1; no firm D call. This CDR3 comprises 14 residues. Germline V gene lookup returns CDR1 SGHVS and CDR2 FQNEAQ. V was cut by 0 bases and J by 5 bases, with 10 bases left in between. The DNA of the CDR3 is TGTGCCAGCAGCTTAGCTCCCCGCGGAACTGAAGCTTTCTTT. Translating gives CASSLAPRGTEAFF.

The V gene is TRBV19, the J gene TRBJ2-7; D may be TRBD1 (6 bases). Germline values: CDR1 LNHDA, CDR2 SQIVND (reference sequence). The CDR3 runs 13 residues. The germline V and J ends were trimmed by 8 bases and 0 bases, with 11 bases remaining between them. The CDR3 nucleotides read TGTGCCAGTGCCCGGGACACCTCCTACGAGCAGTACTTC. It translates to CASARDTSYEQYF.

V and J are TRBV4-3 and TRBJ2-7; the match to TRBD2 covers 8 bases. V shed 0 bases and J 7 bases; nucleotides not matched to a gene: 8. This CDR3 has 15 residues. CDR1 LGHNA and CDR2 YSLEER come from the germline V gene. This CDR3 is CASSQDQAGVGEQYF. In DNA, the CDR3 is TGCGCCAGCAGCCAAGATCAAGCGGGAGTAGGAGAGCAGTACTTC.

J is TRBJ1-2 and V is TRBV25-1; D is ambiguous. CDR3 length: 14 residues. The germline CDR1 and CDR2 sequences are MGHDK and SYGVNS. Between the trimmed V and J ends, which lost 7 bases and 0 bases, there was a span of 12 bases. CDR3 amino acids: CASNGQETNYGYTF. CDR3 in DNA: TGTGCCAGCAATGGGCAGGAGACTAACTATGGCTACACCTTC.

The chain joins TRBV9 to TRBJ2-7, with D unclear. V lost 0 bases to trimming and J lost 2 bases, with 6 bases between them. The CDR3 runs 13 residues. Germline V CDR1 and CDR2: SGDLS, YYNGEE. CDR3 protein: CASSVGPTYEQYF. The CDR3, as DNA: TGTGCCAGCAGCGTAGGCCCTACCTACGAGCAGTACTTC.

V gene TRBV28 combines with J gene TRBJ1-5; D is possibly TRBD1 (5 bases). Trimming stripped 3 bases from V and 4 bases from J, with 10 bases between. Germline-derived CDR1 and CDR2 are MDHEN and SYDVKM. The CDR3 contains 14 residues. CDR3 amino acids: CASSFPGQNQPQHF. The CDR3 region has the DNA TGTGCCAGCAGTTTTCCGGGGCAAAATCAGCCCCAGCATTTT.

The rearrangement joins TRBV28 to TRBJ2-1; 7 bases align to TRBD2. V gave up 7 bases and J gave up 1 base; unmatched junction bases: 7. The germline V gene encodes CDR1 MDHEN and CDR2 SYDVKM. The CDR3 totals 15 residues. This CDR3 is CASNRPAGSYNEQFF. In nucleotides, the CDR3 is TGTGCCAGCAATCGCCCAGCGGGATCCTACAATGAGCAGTTCTTC. Filled out from reference TRBV28 and TRBJ2-1, the complete variable domain reads DVKVTQSSRYLVKRTGEKVFLECVQDMDHENMFWYRQDPGLGLRLIYFSYDVKMKEKGDIPEGYSVSREKKERFSLILESASTNQTSMYLCASNRPAGSYNEQFFGPGTRLTVL.

J is TRBJ2-5 and V is TRBV19; D gene ambiguous. This CDR3 region has 14 residues. The V end was cut by 4 bases, the J end by 1 base, with 10 bases between. Germline values: CDR1 LNHDA, CDR2 SQIVND (reference sequence). The CDR3 bases are TGTGCCAGTAGTAAGGGTCCAATCCAAGAGACCCAGTACTTC. It codes for CASSKGPIQETQYF.

In DNA, the CDR3 is TGTGCCATCAGTGGGGGGAATAAAGGAGATGGCTACACCTTC. The encoded protein is CAISGGNKGDGYTF. The V call is TRBV10-3, the J call TRBJ1-2; D is possibly TRBD1 (5 bases). Germline V gene sequence: CDR1 ENHRY, CDR2 SYGVKD. This CDR3 spans 14 amino acids. Trimming removed 4 bases at V and 6 bases at J, with 15 bases between.

The chain has TRBV6-6 and TRBJ1-1; D gene ambiguous. CDR1 is MNHNY, CDR2 SVGAGI, per germline (reference sequence). This CDR3 region has 12 residues. V was cut by 7 bases and J by 7 bases, with 13 bases left in between. CDR3 bases: TGTGCCAGCACCCCGGGAGGGAGTGAAGCTTTCTTT. It specifies CASTPGGSEAFF.

The chain carries TRBV2 and TRBJ2-1; D is ambiguous. Trimming shortened V by 7 bases and J by 5 bases, and 9 bases separated the two germline ends. Germline V gene data show CDR1 as SNHLY and CDR2 as FYNNEI. This CDR3 comprises 12 residues. The CDR3 reads CASNPSDNEQFF. The CDR3 DNA is TGTGCCAGCAACCCTAGTGACAATGAGCAGTTCTTC.

This chain uses TRBV18 with TRBJ1-6; D call uncertain. With 4 bases removed from V and 7 bases from J, the gap between germline ends came to 5 bases. Germline V CDR1 and CDR2: KGHSH, LQKENI. This CDR3 is built from 12 residues. The CDR3, as DNA: TGTGCCAGCTCACGACAAAATTCACCCCTCCACTTT. This sequence encodes CASSRQNSPLHF.

The chain couples TRBV11-2 to TRBJ2-7; D uncertain. The CDR3 has 13 amino acids. V was clipped by 10 bases and J by 2 bases, with 15 bases between them. CDR1 and CDR2 (germline): SGHAT, FQNNGV. CDR3 coding DNA: TGTGCCACCGCAAATAATTCTCCCTACGAGCAGTACTTC. Protein product: CATANNSPYEQYF.

The chain joins TRBV6-6 to TRBJ2-7; D possibly corresponds to TRBD2 (5 bases). The V gene's germline CDR1 is MNHNY and CDR2 SVGAGI (reference sequence). V lost 0 bases and J 1 base, leaving 7 bases between the germline ends. This CDR3 region has 14 residues. Written as DNA, the CDR3 is TGTGCCAGCAGTTACTCACCGGGGTCCTACGAGCAGTACTTC. Residues: CASSYSPGSYEQYF.

The table lists this clone with a few counts. This chain links TRBV6-4 with TRBJ1-1; D ambiguous. Trimming removed 0 bases at V and 5 bases at J, with 13 bases between. The CDR3 covers 15 residues. Germline CDR1 and CDR2: MRHNA and SNTAGT. The CDR3 nucleotides are TGTGCCAGCAGTGACTCGGCGGGTAGGAGTACTGAAGCTTTCTTT. Protein product: CASSDSAGRSTEAFF.

The chain joins TRBV12-3 or TRBV12-4 to TRBJ1-3; D call uncertain. Trimming stripped 7 bases from V and 2 bases from J, with 9 bases between. CDR3 length: 13 residues. Written as DNA, the CDR3 is TGTGCCAGCACCCCGACGACTGGAAACACCATATATTTT. Translation gives CASTPTTGNTIYF.

In DNA, the CDR3 is TGCGCCAGCAGCTCAACCGGACAGGAATCGGGAGAGACCCAGTACTTC. Translation gives CASSSTGQESGETQYF. This chain links TRBV5-1 with TRBJ2-5; 7 bases are shared with TRBD1. This CDR3 has 16 amino acids. Germline V gene lookup returns CDR1 SGHRS and CDR2 YFSETQ. V shed 3 bases, J shed 4 bases, and the junction held 12 bases outside the gene matches.

This clone was seen once. The chain couples TRBV2 to TRBJ2-5, with a weak D call TRBD2 (6 bases). The V and J ends lost 8 bases and 5 bases respectively, with 15 bases between them. This CDR3 spans 13 amino acids. Per germline, CDR1 SNHLY and CDR2 FYNNEI. CDR3 bases: TGTGCCAGCCGCCCGGCGGCGGGGGAGACCCAGTACTTC. This sequence encodes CASRPAAGETQYF.

The rearrangement uses TRBV3-1 (or the pseudogene TRBV3-2) and TRBJ2-3; D remains ambiguous. V was cut by 3 bases and J by 5 bases, with 3 bases left in between. From germline, CDR1 is LGHDT and CDR2 YNNKEL (reference sequence). This CDR3 contains 11 residues. The CDR3, as DNA: TGTGCCAGCAGCCAGGGAGATACGCAGTATTTT. As protein: CASSQGDTQYF.

This clone was detected only once. The chain employs TRBV5-4 and TRBJ2-4, with D unclear. Per germline, CDR1 SGHNT and CDR2 YYREEE (reference sequence). The CDR3 is made up of 14 amino acids. V lost 4 bases, J lost 0 bases, and 8 bases lay in between. The CDR3 is CASSPVPAKNIQYF. DNA of the CDR3: TGTGCCAGCAGCCCAGTCCCAGCCAAAAACATTCAGTACTTC.

The CDR3: CASSYRATNEKLFF. CDR3 DNA sequence: TGTGCCAGCAGTTACAGAGCAACTAATGAAAAACTGTTTTTT. The gene calls are TRBV2 and TRBJ1-4; D unclear. The CDR3 spans 14 residues. V was trimmed by 5 bases and J by 0 bases, leaving 7 bases between them. Looked up from germline, CDR1 is SNHLY and CDR2 is FYNNEI.